One sample yielded the 13 T cell receptor beta chains listed below, sequenced in a study of T cell repertoires in cytomegalovirus infection. MiXCR, applied by TCRdb to the reads, yields one record per CDR3 protein. The sample lists 250,000 to 300,000 distinct CDR3 sequences, 25% seen once, with around 14% in the top ten. The specimen sequenced was PBMCs. The source of these receptors is a human donor in good health (CMV status not recorded). Some clones in this sample may be carry-over from other donors' samples.

The rearrangement joins TRBV7-2 to TRBJ2-7, with 12 positions matching TRBD1. The CDR3 length is 14 residues. CDR1 and CDR2 (germline): SGHTA, FQGNSA. V lost 6 bases and J lost 6; bases outside the gene matches: 6. CDR3: CASRATGQGAEQYF. In DNA, the CDR3 is TGTGCCAGCAGGGCCACGGGACAGGGGGCCGAGCAGTACTTC. The full variable domain, its missing parts supplied by reference TRBV7-2 and TRBJ2-7, is GAGVSQSPSNKVTEKGKDVELRCDPISGHTALYWYRQSLGQGLEFLIYFQGNSAPDKSGLPSDRFSAERTGGSVSTLTIQRTQQEDSAVYLCASRATGQGAEQYFGPGTRLTVT.

With respect to this clonotype: One base away lies a much larger clone, so this may be a sequencing read error. This chain joins TRBV7-2 and TRBJ2-1; D might be TRBD1 (6 bases). From germline, CDR1 is SGHTA and CDR2 FQGNSA. CDR3 length equals 15 residues. The CDR3 bases are TGTGCCAGCAGCCGCCCGGGACAACCAGGTAATGATCAGTTCTTC. It is translated as CASSRPGQPGNDQFF.

This clonotype was recorded at least ten times. The V call is TRBV5-6, the J call TRBJ2-1; tentative D call: TRBD2 (6 bases). The V end lost 3 bases, the J end lost 5 bases, and 15 bases lay between the germline ends. Germline loops: CDR1 SGHDT, CDR2 YYEEEE. CDR3 length: 15 amino acids. The CDR3 loop is CASSWEEGGDNEQFF. The CDR3, as DNA: TGTGCCAGCAGCTGGGAGGAGGGAGGAGACAATGAGCAGTTCTTC.

This clonotype has ten or more counts. J is TRBJ2-7 and V is TRBV7-2, with D perhaps TRBD2 (5 bases). This CDR3 is built from 17 residues. Germline V lookup: CDR1 SGHTA, CDR2 FQGNSA. Between the trimmed V and J ends, which lost 1 base and 6 bases, there was a span of 22 bases. The CDR3 is CASSLGPARVRFGEQYF. CDR3 in DNA: TGTGCCAGCAGCTTAGGTCCAGCGAGGGTACGATTTGGCGAGCAGTACTTC.

This clonotype was seen ten or more times. The rearrangement links TRBV7-6 to TRBJ2-7, with D perhaps matching TRBD1 (6 bases). Germline lookup yields CDR1 SGHVS and CDR2 FNYEAQ. V was cut by 4 bases and J by 1 base, with 11 bases left in between. The CDR3 has 14 amino acids. CDR3 nucleotides: TGTGCCAGCAGCTCGAACAGGGTGTCCTACGAGCAGTACTTC. This encodes CASSSNRVSYEQYF.

This clonotype was seen more than once but under ten times. The V call is TRBV7-2, the J call TRBJ2-7; maybe TRBD1 (5 bases). CDR3 length: 15 residues. CDR1 and CDR2 from the germline V gene are SGHTA and FQGNSA. Deletions cut 5 bases from V and 5 bases from J, with 19 bases between. In nucleotides, the CDR3 is TGTGCCAGCAGCCCTAGACTGGGGCTCTGGAACGAGCAGTACTTC. Residues: CASSPRLGLWNEQYF. The full variable domain, completed using reference TRBV7-2 and TRBJ2-7, is GAGVSQSPSNKVTEKGKDVELRCDPISGHTALYWYRQSLGQGLEFLIYFQGNSAPDKSGLPSDRFSAERTGGSVSTLTIQRTQQEDSAVYLCASSPRLGLWNEQYFGPGTRLTVT.

This clonotype was recorded at least ten times. The chain recombines TRBV7-2 with TRBJ1-6; D remains unclear. Germline CDR1 and CDR2: SGHTA and FQGNSA. The CDR3 is 15 amino acids. With 6 bases removed from V and 0 bases from J, the gap between germline ends came to 9 bases. Here the CDR3 DNA reads TGTGCCAGCAGACTGACGGGCTCCTATAATTCACCCCTCCACTTT. This translates into CASRLTGSYNSPLHF.

There are a few counts of this clonotype. The genes are TRBV12-3 or TRBV12-4 and TRBJ2-7; TRBD1 might be the D (7 bases). The CDR3 has 15 residues. Trimming stripped 5 bases from V and 0 bases from J, with 14 bases between. Here the CDR3 reads CASSPQGGTSYEQYF. CDR3 sequence (DNA): TGTGCCAGCAGTCCCCAGGGGGGAACCTCCTACGAGCAGTACTTC.

This chain joins TRBV10-3 and TRBJ2-7; D gene unclear. The germline CDR1 and CDR2 sequences are ENHRY and SYGVKD. This CDR3 has 11 amino acids. Trimming removed 7 bases from V and 0 bases from J, with 4 bases in between. CDR3 sequence reads: CAITDSYEQYF. CDR3 DNA: TGTGCCATCACTGACTCCTACGAGCAGTACTTC.

This chain uses TRBV7-3 with TRBJ2-2; TRBD2 agrees at 10 bases. This CDR3 region has 16 residues. Per germline, CDR1 SGHTA and CDR2 FQGTGA. Germline trimming cut 4 bases from V and 4 bases from J; bases unmatched to any gene: 6. CDR3 amino acids: CASSSPAGGPTGELFF. The CDR3 bases are TGTGCCAGCAGCTCGCCAGCGGGGGGGCCCACCGGGGAGCTGTTTTTT.

This clonotype was recorded a few times. V usage is TRBV20-1 and J usage is TRBJ2-3; 9 nucleotides align to TRBD1. The CDR3 length is 17 residues. Germline V gene sequence: CDR1 DFQATT, CDR2 SNEGSKA (reference sequence). V was pared by 1 base and J by 1 base, with 9 bases of the junction left unmatched. For the CDR3, the DNA is TGCAGTGCTAGAGCACCGGGACAGGGACGGGGCACAGATACGCAGTATTTT. It specifies CSARAPGQGRGTDTQYF.

The V gene is TRBV18, the J gene TRBJ2-7; 7 nucleotides agree with TRBD2. Germline trimming cut 0 bases from V and 3 bases from J; bases unmatched to any gene: 5. Germline CDR1 is KGHSH and CDR2 is LQKENI. The CDR3 length is 15 residues. The CDR3 nucleotides read TGTGCCAGCTCACCACCGGGGGGGGAGGGCTACGAGCAGTACTTC. Translated, it gives CASSPPGGEGYEQYF.

This clonotype has just a few counts. This sequence joins TRBV6-1 and TRBJ2-7; 10 bases are shared with TRBD1. Germline V gives CDR1 MNHNS, CDR2 SASEGT. Losses at the gene ends were 5 bases for V and 7 bases for J; bases not matched to a gene: 5. The CDR3 runs 13 residues. CDR3: CASSRQGAREQYF. The CDR3, as DNA: TGTGCCAGCAGTAGACAGGGGGCGAGGGAGCAGTACTTC.